These 15 T cell receptor beta chains were all obtained from the same sample, sequenced in a study of shared clonotypes between healthy human individuals. Sequencing was performed with immunoSEQ multiplex PCR; in TCRdb, only in-frame clones are kept and a portion is missing. The data contain a few hundred thousand clones, approximately 79% of them seen just once; the ten biggest clones take up approximately 12%. Sequencing was carried out using PBMCs. Receptors originate from a woman aged 40 to 49 in good health. Some clones in this sample may be carry-over from other donors' samples.

The chain employs TRBV4-3 and TRBJ2-1, with unresolved D. CDR1 and CDR2 from the germline V gene are LGHNA and YSLEER. The CDR3 covers 15 residues. V shed 1 base and J shed 0 bases, with 7 bases lying between them. The CDR3 DNA reads TGCGCCAGCAGCCAAGGGAAGAGCTCCTACAATGAGCAGTTCTTC. Protein sequence: CASSQGKSSYNEQFF.

The CDR3 DNA reads as TGCGCCAGCAGCCACAGACTATCCTACAATGAGCAGTTCTTC. Residues: CASSHRLSYNEQFF. The chain employs TRBV4-3 and TRBJ2-1, with D possibly TRBD2 on 5 matching bases. Germline V gene data show CDR1 as LGHNA and CDR2 as YSLEER. Trimming removed 3 bases from V and 1 base from J, with 7 bases in between. CDR3 length: 14 residues.

The rearrangement uses TRBV18 and TRBJ1-5; the D is unclear. CDR3 length: 13 residues. Germline loops: CDR1 KGHSH, CDR2 LQKENI. The V end was cut by 5 bases, the J end by 3 bases, with 8 bases between. The CDR3 loop reads CASSSADNQPQHF. DNA of the CDR3: TGTGCCAGCTCATCCGCAGACAATCAGCCCCAGCATTTT.

This clone was picked up one time. The rearrangement uses TRBV5-4 and TRBJ2-7, with 16 bases identical to TRBD2. The CDR3 covers 20 residues. Per the germline V gene, CDR1 is SGHNT and CDR2 is YYREEE (reference sequence). The junction had 12 bases not matched to a gene; V was cut back by 0 bases and J by 3 bases. CDR3 amino acids: CASSLAGTSGRAGRDYEQYF. CDR3 bases: TGTGCCAGCAGCTTGGCCGGGACTAGCGGGAGGGCGGGTAGGGACTACGAGCAGTACTTC.

This clone appeared once. The genes are TRBV21-1 and TRBJ2-5; TRBD1, the table's D call, lacks a check against the DNA. TRBV21-1 is a pseudogene. This CDR3 spans 15 amino acids. CDR3 in DNA: TGTGCCAGCAGCATGATGACAGCCAACCAAGAGACCCAGTACTTC. It codes for CASSMMTANQETQYF.

This clone occurred once. The rearrangement joins TRBV10-3 to TRBJ2-7; D could derive from TRBD1 or TRBD2 (6 bases each). The germline CDR1 and CDR2 sequences are ENHRY and SYGVKD. The CDR3 length is 14 residues. Trimming stripped 6 bases from V and 4 bases from J, with 16 bases between. The CDR3 loop reads CAIRPHGGGYEQYF. The CDR3 region has the DNA TGTGCCATCAGGCCCCACGGGGGCGGTTACGAGCAGTACTTC.

Details on this clone: Within the sample, other DNA sequences also encode this same CDR3. This rearrangement joins TRBV30 to TRBJ2-5; the D gene is possibly TRBD1 (5 bases). The DNA end favors TRBJ2-7, so the J call may be wrong. The CDR3 loop spans 12 amino acids. Germline-derived CDR1 and CDR2 are GTSNPN and SVGIG (reference sequence). The CDR3 region is CAWSVQGDEQYF. In DNA, the CDR3 is TGTGCCTGGAGTGTCCAGGGCGACGAGCAGTACTTC.

The V and J genes are TRBV6-6 and TRBJ1-6, with a possible D match to TRBD1 (5 bases). Trimming left V 5 bases short and J 8 bases short, with 16 bases between. Germline V gives CDR1 MNHNY, CDR2 SVGAGI (reference sequence). The CDR3 loop spans 15 amino acids. This CDR3 is CASSQFQGGYSPLHF. CDR3 coding DNA: TGTGCCAGCAGTCAATTCCAGGGAGGGTATTCACCCCTCCACTTT.

The rearrangement links TRBV7-9 to TRBJ1-1; D is undetermined. CDR1 is SEHNR, CDR2 FQNEAQ, per germline (reference sequence). This CDR3 region has 13 residues. V lost 4 bases to trimming and J lost 4 bases, with 10 bases between them. The CDR3 DNA reads as TGTGCCAGCAGCTCGCCCTACAGCACTGAAGCTTTCTTT. Its translation is CASSSPYSTEAFF.

This clone turned up a few times. The V call is TRBV7-8, the J call TRBJ2-2; no clear D gene. The CDR3 consists of 15 residues. Trimming took 5 bases from V and 4 from J, leaving 14 bases between them. CDR1 is SGHVS and CDR2 is FQNEAQ in the germline V gene. The CDR3 sequence: CASSPATGFTGELFF. The CDR3 region has the DNA TGTGCCAGCAGCCCCGCGACTGGCTTCACCGGGGAGCTGTTTTTT. Variable domain in full (rest from reference TRBV7-8 and TRBJ2-2): GAGVSQSPRYKVAKRGQDVALRCDPISGHVSLFWYQQALGQGPEFLTYFQNEAQLDKSGLPSDRFFAERPEGSVSTLKIQRTQQEDSAVYLCASSPATGFTGELFFGEGSRLTVL.

J is TRBJ2-7 and V is TRBV2, with 14 nucleotides matching TRBD2. In germline, CDR1 is SNHLY, CDR2 FYNNEI. The J segment lost 6 bases and the V segment lost 4 bases, leaving 5 bases of the junction unmatched. CDR3 length: 15 amino acids. The CDR3 DNA reads as TGTGCCAGCAGTGTGGGACTAGCGGGAGTTAGCGAGCAGTACTTC. This encodes CASSVGLAGVSEQYF.

About this clone: The sample contains more than one DNA sequence encoding this CDR3. CDR3 sequence (DNA): TGTGCCAGCTCACCTTCCAGCACAGATACGCAGTATTTT. This encodes CASSPSSTDTQYF. V gene TRBV18 combines with J gene TRBJ2-3; no definite D call. The CDR3 is 13 amino acids. Looked up from germline, CDR1 is KGHSH and CDR2 is LQKENI. Trimming cost V 3 bases and J 0 bases, with 4 bases left between them.

This chain uses TRBV28 with TRBJ2-7, with D perhaps being TRBD1 or TRBD2 (5 bases each). CDR1 MDHEN and CDR2 SYDVKM come from the germline V gene. The CDR3 extends over 13 amino acids. Between the trimmed V and J ends, which lost 11 bases and 1 base, there was a span of 15 bases. The CDR3 here is CALGRGTSYEQYF. Here the CDR3 DNA reads TGTGCCTTGGGACGCGGCACATCCTACGAGCAGTACTTC.

The rearrangement joins TRBV5-5 to TRBJ1-5, with a tentative D call TRBD1 (5 bases). The CDR3 has 15 residues. The germline V gene encodes CDR1 SGHKS and CDR2 YYEKEE (reference sequence). The germline V and J ends were trimmed by 0 bases and 3 bases, with 10 bases remaining between them. The CDR3 loop reads CASSLVGDANQPQHF. In nucleotides, the CDR3 is TGTGCCAGCAGCTTGGTAGGGGATGCCAATCAGCCCCAGCATTTT.

This clone was counted once. The chain joins TRBV28 to TRBJ2-1, with TRBD2 matching over 12 bases. The CDR3 totals 17 residues. CDR1 MDHEN and CDR2 SYDVKM come from the germline V gene. V trimming: 5 bases; J trimming: 7 bases; junction bases outside the gene matches: 12. In DNA, the CDR3 is TGTGCCAGCAGTGTAATGCGACTAGCGGGAGTGGATAATGAGCAGTTCTTC. Translation: CASSVMRLAGVDNEQFF.